The TCR beta chain described here comes from a study of radiotherapy plus CTLA-4 blockade in lung cancer. Sequencing was performed with immunoSEQ multiplex PCR; in TCRdb, only in-frame clones are kept and a portion is missing. This table holds about 32,000 clones, 75% to 90% found once. Between the trimmed V and J ends, which lost 2 bases and 0 bases, there was a span of 10 bases. Germline V gene lookup returns CDR1 LNHDA and CDR2 SQIVND (reference sequence). The CDR3 spans 15 residues. The receptor was isolated from a human donor with non-small cell lung cancer that progressed on radiotherapy plus ipilimumab. The chain is built from TRBV19 and TRBJ1-1; TRBD1 is a possible D gene (6 bases). Here the sequenced sample was peripheral blood, taken from a patient treated with radiotherapy plus ipilimumab. Written as DNA, the CDR3 is TGTGCCAGTAGTATATTCACAGGGTTGAACACTGAAGCTTTCTTT. Its translation: CASSIFTGLNTEAFF.